This TCR beta chain derives from a study of shared clonotypes between healthy human individuals. Study overall: Aged between 18 and 49, the donors were two women and a few men. Whole-study results and caveats: Sequencing depth was predicted to influence how clonotypes are shared among donors.

Cells designated naive CD8 were CD45RO-negative and were positively selected for CCR7, with terminally differentiated effector memory CD45RA+ cells excluded. Authors' methods: ImmunoSEQ only sent back junction sequences with no quality scores, so filtering was done differently. The data were produced by immunoSEQ multiplex PCR, yet TCRdb's version contains in-frame clones alone and is incomplete. V, J and clone size derive from that table, while D and trimming were established from the DNA sequence. The table has around 2,000,000 clones, about 95% seen once. Per the germline V gene, CDR1 is MNHEY and CDR2 is SMNVEV (reference sequence). The CDR3 spans 13 residues. V was shortened by 6 bases and J by 4 bases, with 11 bases between the two germline ends. A remark on this clone: Its antigen is unidentified. In the same sample, other DNA sequences code for this CDR3.

The V and J genes are TRBV27 and TRBJ2-3; no definite D call. This sequence was found in a man younger than 35 in good health. Specimen: naive CD8+ T cells sorted from blood. The CDR3 DNA reads TGTGCCAGCAGCCCGGTTGGGGCAGATACGCAGTATTTT. Protein: CASSPVGADTQYF.